The text below deals with one T cell receptor (beta chain). Its target is unknown. PCR primers comprised 60 Vbeta and 13 Jbeta primers. The table came from immunoSEQ multiplex PCR; TCRdb's copy has only in-frame clones and leaves some out. The sample shows 200,000 to 250,000 clones, less than 85% of them seen only once. Donors likely had unrecorded immune exposures despite being nominally healthy when sampled. The CDR3 is made up of 14 amino acids. V was trimmed by 5 bases and J by 6 bases, leaving 16 bases between them. CDR1 and CDR2 (germline): MDHEN, SYDVKM. The data stem from a study of cytomegalovirus exposure and HLA in healthy donors. Study-level findings and limits: DRB1 showed the most TCR associations and HLA-C the fewest in a later analysis, as rates varied by HLA locus.

What was sequenced was PBMCs. The sequence derives from a man younger than 35 in good health and CMV-seronegative. The chain combines TRBV28 with TRBJ1-2; D is ambiguous. CDR3 DNA: TGTGCCAGCAGTGAGGGTTCATATCGTGATGGCTACACCTTC. The encoded protein is CASSEGSYRDGYTF.